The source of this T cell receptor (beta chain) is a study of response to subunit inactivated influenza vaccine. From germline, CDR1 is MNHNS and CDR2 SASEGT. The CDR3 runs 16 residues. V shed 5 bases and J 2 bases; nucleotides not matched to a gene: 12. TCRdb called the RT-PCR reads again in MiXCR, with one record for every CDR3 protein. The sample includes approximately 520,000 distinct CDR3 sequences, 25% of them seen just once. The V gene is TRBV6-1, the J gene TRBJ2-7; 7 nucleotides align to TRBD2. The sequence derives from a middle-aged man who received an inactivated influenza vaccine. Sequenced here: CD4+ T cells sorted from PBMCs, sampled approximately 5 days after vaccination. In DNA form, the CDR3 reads TGTGCCAGCAGTAAAAGCAGCGGGGCGAAGACCTACGAGCAGTACTTC. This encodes CASSKSSGAKTYEQYF.